This T cell receptor beta chain is drawn from a study of vaccination effects on CD4 cells after COVID-19. The study, taken as a whole, reports: At late timepoints after vaccination, vaccine- and infection-induced clones shrank markedly.

This clone was seen a single time. The antigen remains unidentified. Expansion with viral peptide pools was applied to antigen-specific CD4+ T cells by the ViraFEST assay prior to sequencing. CD4+ T cell isolation took place after 10 days of culture. Vaccinated recipients, who were negative for nucleocapsid antibodies, had no history of SARS-CoV-2 infection. Method: immunoSEQ multiplex PCR; TCRdb's copy keeps in-frame clones and lacks some. The top ten hold less than 14% of the sample, which has 35,000 to 50,000 clones, around 78% seen once. V shed 1 base and J 4 bases; nucleotides not matched to a gene: 6. The CDR3 runs to 16 residues. Germline V gives CDR1 SGHTA, CDR2 FQGTGA.

The source material was CD4+ T cells from PBMCs cultured with SARS-CoV-2 spike peptides, sampled before COVID-19 vaccination. The chain carries TRBV7-3 and TRBJ2-3; 9 nucleotides match TRBD2. The receptor comes from a human donor who received a COVID-19 vaccine. The CDR3 region is CASSLSAGGPADTQYF. The CDR3 DNA follows: TGTGCCAGCAGCTTAAGTGCGGGGGGGCCCGCAGATACGCAGTATTTT.